The T cell receptor (beta chain) described here comes from a study of CD8+CD57+ T cells in acquired aplastic anemia. CDR3 length: 12 amino acids. Germline V lookup: CDR1 KGHDR, CDR2 SFDVKD. Regarding this clonotype: One end of the junction fails to match germline, which may point to a read error.

TCR beta VDJ and CDR3 profiles were obtained from a genomic DNA template. One entry per CDR3 protein results from TCRdb running MiXCR on the reads. Of around 130,000 distinct CDR3 sequences listed, 48% are singletons. This TCR derives from a human donor in good health, serving as a control. This rearrangement joins TRBV24-1 to TRBJ2-3; either TRBD1 or TRBD2 may fit D (5 bases each). The sequenced sample consisted of sorted CD4+, CD8+, or CD8+CD57+ T cells (not recorded which) from PBMCs. The DNA of the CDR3 is TGTGCCACCAGTGACGCTGTAGGGACGCGGTATTTT. Residues: CATSDAVGTRYF.